The 8 T cell receptor beta chains presented below share a single source sample, sequenced in a study of cytomegalovirus exposure and HLA in healthy donors. Vbeta (60) and Jbeta (13) primers were used in the PCR. Using immunoSEQ multiplex PCR, the repertoire was profiled, and TCRdb retains in-frame clones only, with some absent. This table holds approximately 120,000 clones. Sequenced material: PBMCs. The receptors shown here come from a man aged 35 to 55 in good health and CMV-seronegative.

The chain combines TRBV28 with TRBJ2-1, with 7 positions matching TRBD2. Germline CDR1 MDHEN, CDR2 SYDVKM. The ends lost 6 bases at V and 7 bases at J; junction bases unmatched: 15. The CDR3 has 16 residues. The CDR3 loop reads CASSARPGRVGNEQFF. The CDR3 nucleotides read TGTGCCAGCAGCGCTAGGCCGGGGAGGGTCGGTAATGAGCAGTTCTTC.

The genes are TRBV4-2 and TRBJ2-1, with 10 positions matching TRBD2. CDR3 length: 19 amino acids. Germline-derived CDR1 and CDR2 are LGHNA and YNFKEQ. Trimming at V came to 0 bases and at J to 7 bases, leaving 15 bases not matched to a gene. For the CDR3, the DNA is TGTGCCAGCAGCCAAGAGACTCCGGGACCCACTAGCGGGAAGAATGAGCAGTTCTTC. It yields the protein CASSQETPGPTSGKNEQFF.

The chain couples TRBV14 to TRBJ1-3; no reliable D call. Per germline, CDR1 SGHDN and CDR2 FVKESK. V gave up 2 bases and J gave up 1 base, with 12 bases separating them. The CDR3 totals 16 residues. CDR3 bases: TGTGCCAGCAGCCAACTAAGTGGTCTATCTGGAAACACCATATATTTT. Its protein product is CASSQLSGLSGNTIYF.

V is TRBV7-9 and J is TRBJ2-1; 9 nucleotides align to TRBD2. This CDR3 contains 17 residues. The V and J ends lost 1 base and 3 bases, in that order; junction bases with no gene match: 7. Germline V lookup: CDR1 SEHNR, CDR2 FQNEAQ (reference sequence). Here the CDR3 reads CASSLVSLAGSYNEQFF. Written as DNA, the CDR3 is TGTGCCAGCAGCTTAGTTAGTCTAGCGGGAAGCTACAATGAGCAGTTCTTC.

The V call is TRBV28, the J call TRBJ1-5; no clear D. This CDR3 has 12 amino acids. CDR1 is MDHEN, CDR2 SYDVKM, per germline. V lost 4 bases, J lost 6 bases, and 7 bases lay in between. CDR3 coding DNA: TGTGCCAGCAGTTCTTCTGTTCAGCCCCAGCATTTT. It is translated as CASSSSVQPQHF.

Notes on this clone: A junction boundary mismatches the germline segment, possibly from a read error. The chain uses TRBV13 and TRBJ1-1; TRBD1 agrees at 9 bases. The CDR3 extends over 17 amino acids. In germline, CDR1 is PRHDT, CDR2 FYEKMQ (reference sequence). The CDR3 sequence is CASSLGTGKVVAYEAFF. CDR3 bases: TGTGCCAGCAGCCTAGGGACAGGGAAGGTTGTGGCGTATGAAGCTTTCTTT.

V gene TRBV11-2 combines with J gene TRBJ2-1; a possible D gene is TRBD1 (5 bases). Germline loops: CDR1 SGHAT, CDR2 FQNNGV. The CDR3 is 14 residues long. The germline V and J ends were trimmed by 5 bases and 9 bases, with 17 bases remaining between them. The CDR3 DNA sequence: TGTGCCAGCAGCCCTTTACTAAGGGGCGGTGAGCAGTTCTTC. It is translated as CASSPLLRGGEQFF.

The chain recombines TRBV28 with TRBJ1-5; D is uncertain. Between the trimmed V and J ends, which lost 7 bases and 4 bases, there was a span of 14 bases. This CDR3 region has 14 residues. CDR1 MDHEN and CDR2 SYDVKM come from the germline V gene. CDR3 DNA sequence: TGTGCCAGCACCACTCATCGGGTAAATCAGCCCCAGCATTTT. This gives the protein CASTTHRVNQPQHF.